Presented here are 27 T cell receptor beta chains from one specimen sequenced in a study of blood T cell repertoires in COVID-19. Assay used: immunoSEQ multiplex PCR; TCRdb lists only in-frame clones, some missing. The sample includes hundreds of thousands of clones, 75% to 85% seen only once; the top ten take approximately 8.2%. Sequenced material: PBMCs or T cells enriched from blood (not recorded which). The receptors stem from a woman between 45 and 60 years old with acute COVID-19.

The chain combines TRBV13 with TRBJ2-3, with TRBD2 identical over 9 bases. Germline CDR1 and CDR2: PRHDT and FYEKMQ (reference sequence). The CDR3 sequence is 17 residues long. V lost 5 bases and J lost 1; bases outside the gene matches: 10. CDR3 region: CASSPSGASGGTDTQYF. The CDR3 nucleotides are TGTGCCAGCAGCCCCTCGGGGGCTAGCGGGGGCACAGATACGCAGTATTTT. Complete variable domain (other parts from reference TRBV13 and TRBJ2-3): AAGVIQSPRHLIKEKRETATLKCYPIPRHDTVYWYQQGPGQDPQFLISFYEKMQSDKGSIPDRFSAQQFSDYHSELNMSSLELGDSALYFCASSPSGASGGTDTQYFGPGTRLTVL.

The chain couples TRBV5-6 to TRBJ2-7; possibly TRBD2 for D (6 bases). CDR3 size: 14 residues. The V end was cut by 4 bases, the J end by 7 bases, with 18 bases between. Germline V gene lookup returns CDR1 SGHDT and CDR2 YYEEEE. CDR3: CASSTGDFLGEQYF. In DNA, the CDR3 is TGTGCCAGCAGCACCGGGGACTTCTTGGGGGAGCAGTACTTC.

The chain carries TRBV7-2 and TRBJ1-2, with TRBD1 identical over 7 bases. Trimming took 0 bases from V and 2 from J; bases not matched to a gene: 9. The germline V gene encodes CDR1 SGHTA and CDR2 FQGNSA. The CDR3 sequence is 17 residues long. DNA for the CDR3: TGTGCCAGCAGCTTAGCGTCGGCAGGGGGGATAAACTATGGCTACACCTTC. Its translation: CASSLASAGGINYGYTF. Supplemented by reference TRBV7-2 and TRBJ1-2, the full variable domain reads GAGVSQSPSNKVTEKGKDVELRCDPISGHTALYWYRQSLGQGLEFLIYFQGNSAPDKSGLPSDRFSAERTGGSVSTLTIQRTQQEDSAVYLCASSLASAGGINYGYTFGSGTRLTVV.

This clone was recorded only once. CDR3 nucleotides: TGTGCCAGCAGCCAACGGCGAGGGTCGGGAGAGACCCAGTACTTC. Protein: CASSQRRGSGETQYF. V gene TRBV3-1 (or the pseudogene TRBV3-2) combines with J gene TRBJ2-5; maybe TRBD2 (5 bases). V lost 2 bases to trimming and J lost 4 bases, with 14 bases between them. The CDR3 totals 15 residues. Germline V gene lookup returns CDR1 LGHDT and CDR2 YNNKEL (reference sequence).

With respect to this clone: One junction end does not reproduce the germline sequence, and a read error may be involved. The chain uses TRBV2 and TRBJ2-7, with D possibly matching TRBD1 (5 bases). The V gene's germline CDR1 is SNHLY and CDR2 FYNNEI. CDR3 length: 12 amino acids. The CDR3 DNA follows: TGTGCCAGCAGCGCCAGGGTGGGCACGAACAACTTC. As protein: CASSARVGTNNF.

This clone has only one observation. V gene TRBV12-3 or TRBV12-4 combines with J gene TRBJ1-6; no clear D. The V and J ends lost 4 bases and 5 bases respectively, with 6 bases between them. This CDR3 region has 13 residues. In DNA form, the CDR3 reads TGTGCCAGCAGTTGGGCTCATAATTCACCCCTCCACTTT. Protein product: CASSWAHNSPLHF.

This rearrangement joins TRBV5-1 to TRBJ1-4; no firm D call. The V and J ends lost 0 bases and 8 bases respectively, with 14 bases between them. Germline CDR1 and CDR2: SGHRS and YFSETQ. The CDR3 consists of 15 residues. The chain's CDR3 is CASSLAGGLGEKLFF. CDR3 DNA sequence: TGCGCCAGCAGCTTGGCTGGCGGGTTAGGAGAAAAACTGTTTTTT.

This clone was counted once. The chain joins TRBV25-1 to TRBJ2-6, with D hard to call. Germline V gives CDR1 MGHDK, CDR2 SYGVNS. V was pared by 2 bases and J by 0 bases, with 11 bases between. CDR3 size: 17 residues. The CDR3, as DNA: TGTGCCAGCAGTGAACAAAACGGTCGCTCTGGGGCCAACGTCCTGACTTTC. Translated, it gives CASSEQNGRSGANVLTF.

This clone has a handful of counts. The chain recombines TRBV7-6 with TRBJ1-5; 7 bases map to TRBD1. CDR1 is SGHVS and CDR2 is FNYEAQ in the germline V gene. The CDR3 sequence is 16 residues long. The junction had 10 bases not matched to a gene; V was cut back by 5 bases and J by 3 bases. CDR3 residues: CASSPGGSGTNQPQHF. Written as DNA, the CDR3 is TGTGCCAGCAGCCCAGGGGGTAGTGGTACCAATCAGCCCCAGCATTTT. Combining the CDR3 with reference TRBV7-6 and TRBJ1-5 gives the whole variable domain GAGVSQSPRYKVTKRGQDVALRCDPISGHVSLYWYRQALGQGPEFLTYFNYEAQQDKSGLPNDRFSAERPEGSISTLTIQRTEQRDSAMYRCASSPGGSGTNQPQHFGDGTRLSIL.

This chain joins TRBV18 and TRBJ1-1; D unresolved. V shed 3 bases and J shed 0 bases, with 5 bases lying between them. Per germline, CDR1 KGHSH and CDR2 LQKENI. The CDR3 loop spans 13 amino acids. This chain's CDR3 is CASSPGVNTEAFF. As DNA, the CDR3 is TGTGCCAGCTCACCTGGAGTGAACACTGAAGCTTTCTTT.

Notes on this clone: One end of the junction does not line up with germline, which may come from a read error. V usage is TRBV7-7 and J usage is TRBJ2-3, with 8 bases fitting TRBD1. Germline V gene lookup returns CDR1 SSHAT and CDR2 FNYEAQ (reference sequence). The CDR3 runs to 15 residues. DNA of the CDR3: TGTGCTAGCAGCTTACTACAGGGGGGCACAGATACGCAGTATTTT. Translating it yields CASSLLQGGTDTQYF.

V is TRBV27 and J is TRBJ2-7, with 7 bases aligning to TRBD1. The CDR3 has 13 amino acids. V lost 9 bases to trimming and J lost 4 bases; unmatched junction nucleotides: 9. Germline V gives CDR1 MNHEY, CDR2 SMNVEV (reference sequence). CDR3 region: CASPRQGRYEQYF. The CDR3 DNA reads TGTGCCAGTCCGCGACAGGGACGATACGAGCAGTACTTC.

V is TRBV19 and J is TRBJ1-1, with D possibly being TRBD1 (6 bases). V was trimmed by 1 base and J by 8 bases, leaving 17 bases between them. The V gene's germline CDR1 is LNHDA and CDR2 SQIVND (reference sequence). The CDR3 contains 15 residues. CDR3 sequence (DNA): TGTGCCAGTAGTATAGCTTACGGACAGTCGCGGGAAGCTTTCTTT. Its protein is CASSIAYGQSREAFF.

The chain uses TRBV11-2 and TRBJ1-1; 8 bases align to TRBD1. With V trimmed by 3 bases and J by 1 base, 1 base remained unmatched. This CDR3 contains 14 residues. Germline V lookup: CDR1 SGHAT, CDR2 FQNNGV. This chain's CDR3 is CASSLTGANTEAFF. CDR3 in DNA: TGTGCCAGCAGCTTGACAGGGGCGAACACTGAAGCTTTCTTT.

This clone was counted once. V usage is TRBV18 and J usage is TRBJ1-4; maybe TRBD1 (6 bases). Germline CDR1 is KGHSH and CDR2 is LQKENI. The CDR3 contains 15 residues. V dropped 2 bases and J dropped 6 bases, with 13 bases sitting between them. The CDR3 nucleotides are TGTGCCAGCTCACCAGGGGGGGCTGGCGATGAAAAACTGTTTTTT. This translates into CASSPGGAGDEKLFF.

The rearrangement joins TRBV6-5 to TRBJ1-5; 8 bases are a match to TRBD1. The CDR3 spans 13 residues. V was clipped by 6 bases and J by 2 bases; unmatched bases: 0. Germline CDR1 is MNHEY and CDR2 is SVGAGI. The CDR3 DNA reads TGTGCCAGCAGACAGGGGGGCAATCAGCCCCAGCATTTT. Encoded protein: CASRQGGNQPQHF.

This chain links TRBV6-2 or TRBV6-3 with TRBJ2-1; 12 nucleotides agree with TRBD2. The CDR3 is made up of 17 amino acids. V trimming: 0 bases; J trimming: 9 bases; junction bases outside the gene matches: 9. Germline CDR1 and CDR2: MNHEY and SVGEGT. The CDR3 nucleotides read TGTGCCAGCAGTTACTCGAGGGCTAGCGGGGGGGCCGGTGAGCAGTTCTTC. Translating gives CASSYSRASGGAGEQFF.

This clone was observed a few times. V gene TRBV7-2 combines with J gene TRBJ1-5; maybe TRBD1 (5 bases). CDR3 length equals 14 residues. Germline V lookup: CDR1 SGHTA, CDR2 FQGNSA. V dropped 2 bases and J dropped 3 bases, with 8 bases sitting between them. CDR3 sequence reads: CASSLTGFNQPQHF. DNA for the CDR3: TGTGCCAGCAGCTTAACAGGCTTCAATCAGCCCCAGCATTTT.

This sequence joins TRBV3-1 (or the pseudogene TRBV3-2) and TRBJ2-7, with 7 positions matching TRBD1. Germline V gene data show CDR1 as LGHDT and CDR2 as YNNKEL (reference sequence). Germline trimming cut 4 bases from V and 1 base from J; bases unmatched to any gene: 4. The CDR3 is 14 amino acids. The CDR3 sequence is CASSPRGLSYEQYF. The CDR3 nucleotides are TGTGCCAGCAGCCCTAGGGGGCTATCCTACGAGCAGTACTTC.

The rearrangement uses TRBV19 and TRBJ1-2; weak D call: TRBD1 (5 bases). The CDR3 loop spans 14 amino acids. The V gene lost 1 base and the J gene lost 1 base, with 7 bases spanning the gap. Germline V CDR1 and CDR2: LNHDA, SQIVND (reference sequence). The CDR3 sequence is CASSIAQGNYGYTF. Written as DNA, the CDR3 is TGTGCCAGTAGTATAGCTCAGGGTAACTATGGCTACACCTTC. Full variable domain (rest looked up from reference TRBV19 and TRBJ1-2): DGGITQSPKYLFRKEGQNVTLSCEQNLNHDAMYWYRQDPGQGLRLIYYSQIVNDFQKGDIAEGYSVSREKKESFPLTVTSAQKNPTAFYLCASSIAQGNYGYTFGSGTRLTVV.

The rearrangement links TRBV7-2 to TRBJ2-1; 12 positions agree with TRBD2. This CDR3 is built from 15 residues. Germline trimming cut 2 bases from V and 8 bases from J; bases unmatched to any gene: 4. The germline CDR1 and CDR2 sequences are SGHTA and FQGNSA. The CDR3 DNA sequence: TGTGCCAGCAGCTTAAGACTAGCGGGGGTCCATGAGCAGTTCTTC. It is translated as CASSLRLAGVHEQFF.

The chain is built from TRBV5-1 and TRBJ1-1; D unresolved. Germline lookup yields CDR1 SGHRS and CDR2 YFSETQ. V lost 5 bases and J lost 5, with 19 bases in between. The length of the CDR3 is 15 residues. The CDR3 protein is CASSHGRGGRTEAFF. DNA of the CDR3: TGCGCCAGCAGTCACGGACGGGGAGGGAGAACTGAAGCTTTCTTT.

The chain couples TRBV5-1 to TRBJ2-7; 7 positions agree with TRBD1. CDR1 SGHRS and CDR2 YFSETQ come from the germline V gene. CDR3 length equals 14 residues. The V gene end was trimmed by 0 bases and the J gene end by 3 bases; junction bases not matched to a gene: 3. The CDR3: CASSLVHRGYEQYF. Written as DNA, the CDR3 is TGCGCCAGCAGCTTGGTGCACAGGGGCTACGAGCAGTACTTC.

CDR3 protein: CASSYGGGSNQPQHF. The CDR3 bases are TGTGCCAGCAGTTACGGGGGGGGGAGCAATCAGCCCCAGCATTTT. The chain is built from TRBV6-2 or TRBV6-3 and TRBJ1-5; D is perhaps TRBD1 (5 bases). The V end was cut by 2 bases, the J end by 1 base, with 9 bases between. CDR1 MNHEY and CDR2 SVGEGT come from the germline V gene. The CDR3 consists of 15 residues.

The CDR3 nucleotides read TGTGCCAGCAGCTTAGATGGAGCAGCTGCTAACTATGGCTACACCTTC. Amino acid sequence: CASSLDGAAANYGYTF. The V and J genes are TRBV11-2 and TRBJ1-2; D is ambiguous. The CDR3 is 16 amino acids. V lost 0 bases to trimming and J lost 0 bases, with 11 bases between them. The germline gives CDR1 SGHAT, CDR2 FQNNGV. Filled out from reference TRBV11-2 and TRBJ1-2, the complete variable domain reads EAGVAQSPRYKIIEKRQSVAFWCNPISGHATLYWYQQILGQGPKLLIQFQNNGVVDDSQLPKDRFSAERLKGVDSTLKIQPAKLEDSAVYLCASSLDGAAANYGYTFGSGTRLTVV.

The J gene is TRBJ1-4, the V gene TRBV4-2, with TRBD1 matching over 8 bases. Per the germline V gene, CDR1 is LGHNA and CDR2 is YNFKEQ. J gave up 8 bases and V 0 bases, and 8 bases lay outside the gene matches. CDR3 length equals 16 residues. The DNA for the CDR3 is TGTGCCAGCAGCCAAGAGGGGGGACAGGCTATCGAAAAACTGTTTTTT. Protein: CASSQEGGQAIEKLFF.

This rearrangement joins TRBV27 to TRBJ2-1; TRBD1 aligns across 9 bases. The ends lost 11 bases at V and 9 bases at J; junction bases unmatched: 14. Germline CDR1 is MNHEY and CDR2 is SMNVEV (reference sequence). The CDR3 covers 14 residues. CDR3 in DNA: TGTGCCGCCGGGGGAGGGACAGGGAGAGTTGAGCAGTTCTTC. Translation gives CAAGGGTGRVEQFF.